This T cell receptor (beta chain) was obtained from a study of blood T cell repertoires in COVID-19. Across the whole study: Sites in the United States, Italy and Spain provided acute and convalescent COVID-19 samples. PBMCs, B-cell-depleted T cells, or T cells were the source of the cDNA or gDNA that made up the material.

As processed by the authors: Estimates of nucleated cell counts were drawn from the amplification of reference gene primers. TCRdb's copy holds only in-frame clones and misses some; the assay was immunoSEQ multiplex PCR. The D gene and trimming were derived from the DNA, and the V and J assignments and clone size from that table. Found here are under 350,000 clones, roughly 89% of them singletons; the top ten hold approximately 4.3%. Germline-derived CDR1 and CDR2 are SGHAT and FQNNGV. J gave up 9 bases and V 1 base, and 3 bases lay outside the gene matches. The CDR3 is 14 residues long. The source is a man aged 40-49 years with acute or convalescent COVID-19. The sequencing input was peripheral blood. This rearrangement joins TRBV11-2 to TRBJ1-6; 7 bases map to TRBD1. CDR3 amino acids: CASSLGQGASPLHF. The CDR3 DNA follows: TGTGCCAGCAGCTTAGGACAGGGAGCTTCACCCCTCCACTTT.